Each of the 23 T cell receptor beta chains below was sequenced from the same sample in a study of shared clonotypes between healthy human individuals. The method was immunoSEQ multiplex PCR; TCRdb's version includes in-frame clones alone and lacks a portion of them. The sample has 2.3 million or so clones, just over 90% seen once. The specimen sequenced was naive CD4+ T cells from PBMCs. Subset specified: CD45RA+ positively selected. These receptors were obtained from a man younger than 35 in good health. Some clones in this sample may be carry-over from other donors' samples.

V usage is TRBV28 and J usage is TRBJ2-1, with D perhaps matching TRBD1 or TRBD2 (5 bases each). Germline CDR1 and CDR2: MDHEN and SYDVKM. This CDR3 is built from 18 residues. The ends were cut back, 2 bases at V and 7 bases at J, with 24 bases in the middle. CDR3 in DNA: TGTGCCAGCAGTTTAGCCGGTTTGGGCCTAGCTGGGGGAAATGAGCAGTTCTTC. It is translated as CASSLAGLGLAGGNEQFF. The entire variable domain, with the rest obtained from reference TRBV28 and TRBJ2-1, is as follows: DVKVTQSSRYLVKRTGEKVFLECVQDMDHENMFWYRQDPGLGLRLIYFSYDVKMKEKGDIPEGYSVSREKKERFSLILESASTNQTSMYLCASSLAGLGLAGGNEQFFGPGTRLTVL.

The rearrangement uses TRBV30 and TRBJ1-2, with D maybe TRBD1 (6 bases). The CDR3 has 13 residues. V lost 4 bases and J lost 4, with 13 bases in between. Germline V gene data show CDR1 as GTSNPN and CDR2 as SVGIG (reference sequence). CDR3 in amino acids: CAWTPGGPYGYTF. Here the CDR3 DNA reads TGTGCCTGGACTCCGGGGGGCCCCTATGGCTACACCTTC. The full variable domain, its missing parts supplied by reference TRBV30 and TRBJ1-2, is SQTIHQWPATLVQPVGSPLSLECTVEGTSNPNLYWYRQAAGRGLQLLFYSVGIGQISSEVPQNLSASRPQDRQFILSSKKLLLSDSGFYLCAWTPGGPYGYTFGSGTRLTVV.

The chain is built from TRBV6-5 and TRBJ2-3; 14 nucleotides agree with TRBD2. Trimming took 4 bases from V and 5 from J; bases not matched to a gene: 2. CDR1 is MNHEY, CDR2 SVGAGI, per germline. This CDR3 region has 15 residues. The DNA for the CDR3 is TGTGCCAGCAGTTGGGGGACTAGCGGGAGAGATACGCAGTATTTT. Protein product: CASSWGTSGRDTQYF.

V is TRBV9 and J is TRBJ2-1; D gene uncertain. Trimming removed 6 bases at V and 10 bases at J, with 20 bases between. CDR1 is SGDLS and CDR2 is YYNGEE in the germline V gene. This CDR3 contains 14 residues. As DNA, the CDR3 is TGTGCCAGCACCCACAGCGACTCCCGAAAGGAGCAGTTCTTC. Encoded protein: CASTHSDSRKEQFF.

The V call is TRBV28, the J call TRBJ1-3; perhaps TRBD1 as D (5 bases). V lost 2 bases and J lost 9, with 11 bases in between. CDR3 size: 13 residues. Germline assignment: CDR1 MDHEN and CDR2 SYDVKM. CDR3 in DNA: TGTGCCAGCAGTTTACCGGGGGGAGTCACCATATATTTT. Protein product: CASSLPGGVTIYF.

This clone was seen only a few times. The genes are TRBV4-1 and TRBJ1-5, with unresolved D. Germline V CDR1 and CDR2: MGHRA, YSYEKL. Trimming shortened V by 1 base and J by 0 bases, and 7 bases separated the two germline ends. CDR3 length: 15 amino acids. In DNA, the CDR3 is TGCGCCAGCAGCCAAGTGTTGGGTAGCAATCAGCCCCAGCATTTT. Its protein product is CASSQVLGSNQPQHF.

The V call is TRBV19, the J call TRBJ2-3; D possibly matches TRBD1 or TRBD2 (5 bases each). There are 11 residues in the CDR3. CDR1 and CDR2 from the germline V gene are LNHDA and SQIVND (reference sequence). V was trimmed by 6 bases and J by 6 bases, leaving 7 bases between them. The DNA of the CDR3 is TGTGCCAGTAGAGGGGAGGATACGCAGTATTTT. Protein: CASRGEDTQYF.

As concerns this clone: Other DNA sequences in this sample translate to the same CDR3. This chain joins TRBV25-1 and TRBJ2-5, with D perhaps TRBD1 or TRBD2 (5 bases each). The CDR3 covers 12 residues. Germline CDR1 is MGHDK and CDR2 is SYGVNS. V lost 8 bases to trimming and J lost 5 bases, with 12 bases between them. CDR3 region: CASGPWGETQYF. The CDR3 coding sequence is TGTGCCAGCGGTCCCTGGGGGGAGACCCAGTACTTC.

The rearrangement links TRBV5-5 to TRBJ1-2; D is ambiguous. V was shortened by 0 bases and J by 5 bases, with 5 bases between the two germline ends. CDR1 is SGHKS, CDR2 YYEKEE, per germline (reference sequence). The CDR3 has 12 amino acids. The CDR3 protein is CASSLVPYGYTF. DNA for the CDR3: TGTGCCAGCAGCTTGGTACCTTATGGCTACACCTTC.

V gene TRBV7-6 combines with J gene TRBJ1-4; maybe TRBD1 (6 bases). Germline values: CDR1 SGHVS, CDR2 FNYEAQ. V lost 4 bases and J 7 bases, leaving 22 bases between the germline ends. The length of the CDR3 is 17 residues. The CDR3 spells CASSSNTHRDGREKLFF. As DNA, the CDR3 is TGTGCCAGCAGCTCCAATACCCACAGGGACGGGCGTGAAAAACTGTTTTTT. The full variable domain, rest sourced from reference TRBV7-6 and TRBJ1-4, is GAGVSQSPRYKVTKRGQDVALRCDPISGHVSLYWYRQALGQGPEFLTYFNYEAQQDKSGLPNDRFSAERPEGSISTLTIQRTEQRDSAMYRCASSSNTHRDGREKLFFGSGTQLSVL.

The count of this clone is one. V and J are TRBV5-1 and TRBJ2-3; 8 nucleotides agree with TRBD1. The J segment lost 6 bases and the V segment lost 4 bases, leaving 13 bases of the junction unmatched. This CDR3 is 16 amino acids long. CDR1 and CDR2 (germline): SGHRS, YFSETQ. The CDR3 region has the DNA TGCGCCAGCAGCCACCGGGGACAGGAAACGGCCGATACGCAGTATTTT. This codes for CASSHRGQETADTQYF.

The CDR3 nucleotides read TGTGCCAGCAGCCGACCCGACAGGGGGCCCATCAGTGAGCAGTTCTTC. This sequence encodes CASSRPDRGPISEQFF. This chain connects TRBV7-9 to TRBJ2-1, with 10 bases identical to TRBD1. Germline V lookup: CDR1 SEHNR, CDR2 FQNEAQ (reference sequence). Losses at the gene ends were 5 bases for V and 9 bases for J; bases not matched to a gene: 13. CDR3 length: 16 amino acids.

This clone was counted only a few times. Within the sample, other DNA sequences also encode this same CDR3. The V gene is TRBV2, the J gene TRBJ2-7, with 7 bases that match TRBD1. This CDR3 comprises 14 residues. The germline V gene encodes CDR1 SNHLY and CDR2 FYNNEI. The V gene end was trimmed by 3 bases and the J gene end by 4 bases; junction bases not matched to a gene: 6. The CDR3 here is CASSDQGEGYEQYF. CDR3 DNA sequence: TGTGCCAGCAGTGATCAGGGGGAAGGTTACGAGCAGTACTTC.

This chain links TRBV11-2 with TRBJ2-7; a weak D match, TRBD2 (6 bases). Germline V lookup: CDR1 SGHAT, CDR2 FQNNGV. This CDR3 is 15 amino acids long. Between the trimmed V and J ends, which lost 1 base and 3 bases, there was a span of 13 bases. The CDR3, as DNA: TGTGCCAGCAGCTTAGTTACGGGAGCCTACTACGAGCAGTACTTC. Translating gives CASSLVTGAYYEQYF.

This chain links TRBV30 with TRBJ2-4; D not certain. CDR1 GTSNPN and CDR2 SVGIG come from the germline V gene (reference sequence). Trimming stripped 4 bases from V and 0 bases from J, with 16 bases between. This CDR3 has 16 residues. The CDR3 DNA reads TGTGCCTGGACGTCGTCAGCAATACTAGCCAAAAACATTCAGTACTTC. It specifies CAWTSSAILAKNIQYF.

The CDR3 sequence is CASSLIRPTSYEQYF. CDR3 coding DNA: TGTGCCAGCAGTTTAATCAGGCCTACCTCCTACGAGCAGTACTTC. The chain has TRBV27 and TRBJ2-7; D gene uncertain. Trimming stripped 2 bases from V and 0 bases from J, with 11 bases between. Per germline, CDR1 MNHEY and CDR2 SMNVEV (reference sequence). The CDR3 extends over 15 amino acids.

This clone came up once. The chain has TRBV5-1 and TRBJ1-2; 7 nucleotides align to TRBD1. Per germline, CDR1 SGHRS and CDR2 YFSETQ. After removal of 4 bases from V and 6 bases from J, the junction contained 12 bases not matched to a gene. The CDR3 has 15 amino acids. DNA for the CDR3: TGCGCCAGCAGCGTAACAGGGGTAGACTCCGATGGCTACACCTTC. It encodes CASSVTGVDSDGYTF.

The chain couples TRBV18 to TRBJ2-1, with 7 bases matching TRBD1. Germline trimming cut 6 bases from V and 14 bases from J; bases unmatched to any gene: 7. This CDR3 is built from 11 residues. Looked up from germline, CDR1 is KGHSH and CDR2 is LQKENI. CDR3 loop: CASSQTGIKFF. CDR3 sequence (DNA): TGTGCCAGCTCCCAGACAGGGATCAAGTTCTTC.

The V call is TRBV19, the J call TRBJ1-2; D is undetermined. Per the germline V gene, CDR1 is LNHDA and CDR2 is SQIVND (reference sequence). The CDR3 totals 13 residues. V lost 6 bases and J 4 bases, leaving 12 bases between the germline ends. The CDR3 DNA follows: TGTGCCAGTAGGAGGGAGACAATCTATGGCTACACCTTC. Its translation: CASRRETIYGYTF. Looking up the rest from reference TRBV19 and TRBJ1-2 gives the full variable domain: DGGITQSPKYLFRKEGQNVTLSCEQNLNHDAMYWYRQDPGQGLRLIYYSQIVNDFQKGDIAEGYSVSREKKESFPLTVTSAQKNPTAFYLCASRRETIYGYTFGSGTRLTVV.

The chain links TRBV19 to TRBJ2-1; TRBD1 aligns across 8 bases. Trimming at V came to 6 bases and at J to 4 bases, leaving 8 bases not matched to a gene. CDR1 and CDR2 from the germline V gene are LNHDA and SQIVND (reference sequence). The CDR3 sequence is 15 residues long. CDR3 residues: CASRAGTGRYNEQFF. The CDR3 nucleotides read TGTGCCAGTAGGGCGGGGACAGGTAGATACAATGAGCAGTTCTTC.

This chain joins TRBV2 and TRBJ1-3; 7 positions agree with TRBD1. CDR3 size: 15 residues. Losses at the gene ends were 3 bases for V and 4 bases for J; bases not matched to a gene: 6. Germline V gene lookup returns CDR1 SNHLY and CDR2 FYNNEI. CDR3 sequence (DNA): TGTGCCAGCAGTGAGAGCACAGGGGTAGGAAACACCATATATTTT. It yields the protein CASSESTGVGNTIYF.

There are a few counts of this clone. This chain links TRBV2 with TRBJ1-1, with no clear D. Germline V gene lookup returns CDR1 SNHLY and CDR2 FYNNEI. CDR3 length equals 14 residues. V gave up 6 bases and J gave up 1 base, with 12 bases separating them. The CDR3 region is CASRPSDKNTEAFF. DNA of the CDR3: TGTGCCAGCAGACCCTCCGACAAGAACACTGAAGCTTTCTTT. The complete variable domain, with remaining parts taken from reference TRBV2 and TRBJ1-1, reads EPEVTQTPSHQVTQMGQEVILRCVPISNHLYFYWYRQILGQKVEFLVSFYNNEISEKSEIFDDQFSVERPDGSNFTLKIRSTKLEDSAMYFCASRPSDKNTEAFFGQGTRLTVV.

This clone was found a few times. The CDR3 is CASSLESSSEQYF. CDR3 bases: TGTGCCAGCAGCTTGGAATCGTCGAGCGAGCAGTACTTC. J is TRBJ2-7 and V is TRBV5-4; D is uncertain. V lost 0 bases and J 6 bases, leaving 10 bases between the germline ends. This CDR3 is built from 13 residues. CDR1 is SGHNT and CDR2 is YYREEE in the germline V gene (reference sequence).